The 11 T cell receptor beta chains below come from one sample, sequenced in a study of T cell responses to AZD1222 COVID-19 vaccine. Some clones are missing from TCRdb's copy, which holds only in-frame ones; the method was immunoSEQ multiplex PCR. This sample has 100,000 to 120,000 clones, with 80% to 95% found just once. The sample in question was peripheral blood, obtained 28 days after the second AZD1222 dose. Receptors were obtained from an adult who received the AZD1222 COVID-19 vaccine.

The chain has TRBV5-1 and TRBJ2-7, with 7 bases matching TRBD1. J was trimmed by 4 bases and V by 0 bases; bases with no gene match: 7. The CDR3 runs to 15 residues. CDR1 is SGHRS, CDR2 YFSETQ, per germline. In DNA, the CDR3 is TGCGCCAGCAGCTTGGATGGACAGGAACCATACGAGCAGTACTTC. It specifies CASSLDGQEPYEQYF.

This chain joins TRBV3-1 (or the pseudogene TRBV3-2) and TRBJ2-3; D is possibly TRBD1 or TRBD2 (5 bases each). CDR1 is LGHDT, CDR2 YNNKEL, per germline (reference sequence). The CDR3 sequence is 16 residues long. V shed 0 bases and J shed 5 bases, with 15 bases lying between them. The CDR3 spells CASSQDVGDGGDTQYF. The CDR3 region has the DNA TGTGCCAGCAGCCAAGACGTAGGGGATGGAGGAGATACGCAGTATTTT.

The V call is TRBV7-9, the J call TRBJ2-3; D perhaps matches TRBD1 (6 bases). V lost 4 bases to trimming and J lost 2 bases, with 19 bases between them. Germline V gene sequence: CDR1 SEHNR, CDR2 FQNEAQ (reference sequence). This CDR3 is 17 amino acids long. The CDR3 region has the DNA TGTGCCAGCAGCTCTAGACAGGCCCGTGTCATCACAGATACGCAGTATTTT. It is translated as CASSSRQARVITDTQYF.

The V call is TRBV9, the J call TRBJ2-3; 7 nucleotides line up with TRBD2. Trimming cost V 2 bases and J 0 bases; bases outside gene matches: 6. The germline CDR1 and CDR2 sequences are SGDLS and YYNGEE. CDR3 size: 16 residues. The CDR3 nucleotides read TGTGCCAGCAGCGTCGAAGCGGGGAGTAGCACAGATACGCAGTATTTT. This codes for CASSVEAGSSTDTQYF.

The rearrangement uses TRBV3-1 (or the pseudogene TRBV3-2) and TRBJ1-6, with 7 bases that match TRBD1. The CDR3 contains 15 residues. The V gene end was trimmed by 1 base and the J gene end by 9 bases; junction bases not matched to a gene: 6. CDR1 and CDR2 from the germline V gene are LGHDT and YNNKEL (reference sequence). The CDR3 loop is CASSQGDRDASPLHF. The CDR3 nucleotides are TGTGCCAGCAGCCAAGGCGACAGGGATGCTTCACCCCTCCACTTT.

The chain is built from TRBV19 and TRBJ2-5; 10 bases fit TRBD2. CDR3 length: 16 amino acids. J was trimmed by 1 base and V by 6 bases; bases with no gene match: 8. CDR1 LNHDA and CDR2 SQIVND come from the germline V gene (reference sequence). CDR3 sequence: CASSPWTSGTQETQYF. The CDR3 DNA reads as TGTGCCAGTAGCCCATGGACTAGCGGTACCCAAGAGACCCAGTACTTC. Filled out from reference TRBV19 and TRBJ2-5, the complete variable domain reads DGGITQSPKYLFRKEGQNVTLSCEQNLNHDAMYWYRQDPGQGLRLIYYSQIVNDFQKGDIAEGYSVSREKKESFPLTVTSAQKNPTAFYLCASSPWTSGTQETQYFGPGTRLLVL.

The chain recombines TRBV12-3 or TRBV12-4 with TRBJ1-2; D unclear. V lost 4 bases, J lost 3 bases, and 6 bases lay in between. This CDR3 is built from 12 residues. In nucleotides, the CDR3 is TGTGCCAGCAGTTCCATGGACTATGGCTACACCTTC. Its protein product is CASSSMDYGYTF.

CDR3 residues: CAISESRGQGNTGELFF. In nucleotides, the CDR3 is TGTGCCATCAGTGAGTCGCGCGGACAGGGAAACACCGGGGAGCTGTTTTTT. This sequence joins TRBV10-3 and TRBJ2-2, with TRBD1 identical over 8 bases. CDR1 and CDR2 from the germline V gene are ENHRY and SYGVKD. This CDR3 has 17 amino acids. V gave up 0 bases and J gave up 2 bases; unmatched junction bases: 5.

The chain couples TRBV28 to TRBJ1-2; D not resolved. The V end was cut by 6 bases, the J end by 6 bases, with 14 bases between. The CDR3 has 13 residues. From germline, CDR1 is MDHEN and CDR2 SYDVKM. The CDR3 nucleotides are TGTGCCAGCAGCGAGCCATCGCTTAATGGCTACACCTTC. It specifies CASSEPSLNGYTF.

Only one count was recorded for this clone. V is TRBV24-1 and J is TRBJ1-4; 10 nucleotides match TRBD1. The germline V gene encodes CDR1 KGHDR and CDR2 SFDVKD. Losses at the gene ends were 3 bases for V and 7 bases for J; bases not matched to a gene: 4. The CDR3 spans 15 residues. This chain's CDR3 is CATSDGTGETEKLFF. The CDR3 region has the DNA TGTGCCACCAGTGATGGGACAGGGGAAACTGAAAAACTGTTTTTT.

This chain uses TRBV10-2 with TRBJ2-3; a weak D match, TRBD2 (7 bases). CDR1 is WSHSY and CDR2 is SAAADI in the germline V gene. The length of the CDR3 is 17 residues. Between the trimmed V and J ends, which lost 3 bases and 4 bases, there was a span of 20 bases. CDR3 residues: CASSDLGGGGPADTQYF. CDR3 in DNA: TGCGCCAGCAGTGACCTGGGGGGCGGGGGCCCCGCAGATACGCAGTATTTT.